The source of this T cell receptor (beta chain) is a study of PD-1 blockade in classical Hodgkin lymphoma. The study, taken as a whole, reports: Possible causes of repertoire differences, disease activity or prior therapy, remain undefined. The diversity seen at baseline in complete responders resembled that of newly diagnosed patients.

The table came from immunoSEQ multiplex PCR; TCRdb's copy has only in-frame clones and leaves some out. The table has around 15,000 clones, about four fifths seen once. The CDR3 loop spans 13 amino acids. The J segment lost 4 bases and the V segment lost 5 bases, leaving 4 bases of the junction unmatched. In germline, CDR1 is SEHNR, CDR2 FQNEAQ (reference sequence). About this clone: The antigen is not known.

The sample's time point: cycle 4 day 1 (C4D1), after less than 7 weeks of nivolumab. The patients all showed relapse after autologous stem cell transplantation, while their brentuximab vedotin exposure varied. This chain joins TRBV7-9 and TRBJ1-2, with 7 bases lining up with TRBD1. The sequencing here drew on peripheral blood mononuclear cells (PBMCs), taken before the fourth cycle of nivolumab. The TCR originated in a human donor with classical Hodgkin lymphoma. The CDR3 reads CASSRDSIYGYTF. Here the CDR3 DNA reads TGTGCCAGCAGCCGGGACAGCATCTATGGCTACACCTTC.